This TCR beta chain originates from a study of cytomegalovirus exposure and HLA in healthy donors (dated 2017 in TCRdb). Concerning the study at large: An earlier analysis of several hundred of the donors reported 250 to 300 Gb of sequence data and 95 million to 120 million unique TCR beta sequences obtained from about 179 million T cells. Rather than drawing on any new phenotypic data, the later analysis identified candidate immune exposures from TCR beta sequences and the way those sequences occurred across donors. About 300 gigabases of sequencing data and approximately 93 million unique TCR sequences were included in an early release covering 550 to 800 HLA-typed donors. The study used immunosequencing to profile the T cell repertoires of some 600 subjects and linked those repertoires to cytomegalovirus serostatus. All discovery cohort repertoires had been generated on a single sequencing platform. An earlier analysis of 587 of the donors used high-throughput TCR beta sequencing to judge whether each TCR beta V gene segment behaved as functional or pseudogenic. The study combined high-throughput TCR immunosequencing, statistical association of individual TCRs with disease status, and machine learning to predict cytomegalovirus infection status. A later genetic analysis took genome-wide SNP genotypes for about 65% of the 666 donors and used that subset as a discovery cohort. HLA typing covered class I and class II loci at four-digit resolution. Among about 410 genotyped donors of the cohort, an average of roughly 230,000 unique TCR beta nucleotide sequences was sequenced per donor, of which about 20% were non-productive. The number of typed donors differed by locus: about 629-640 for A, B, C, DRB1 and DQB1; approximately 530 for DQA1; 606 for DPA1; and approximately 450 for DPB1. Along with the approximately 700-subject first cohort, a separate validation cohort of over a hundred different subjects was used. Because of strong linkage in the cohort, a handful of DR-DQ haplotypes were treated as single units for association and clustering. A later analysis re-examined previously published TCR beta repertoires from just over 650 donors and added high-resolution HLA genotyping to investigate patterns of TCR occurrence. Donor age, sex, ethnicity and CMV serostatus were collected together with the repertoire data. The study was designed to test whether signatures of past pathogen exposure could be identified by cataloging public T cell receptors. Among the roughly 390 genotyped donors, around 81% belonged to the genetic ancestry cluster associated with self-reported Caucasian donors. General conclusions and limits of the study: Roughly uniform sequencing depth across donors was assumed in presence/absence analyses, although this assumption may not hold. The study listed 150 to 200 TCR beta chains as associated with cytomegalovirus. A later analysis associated about 17,000 TCR beta sequences with specific HLA alleles at a false discovery rate of 0.05. A cluster of highly shared sequence variants was judged likely to represent a technical artifact of the sequencing pipeline. In both the original and validation cohorts, the classifier was reported to diagnose cytomegalovirus status with high specificity and sensitivity. In this cohort, only TCR beta chains were sequenced, and detectable features were limited by the absence of alpha or paired-chain data. A later genetic analysis reported fewer N-insertions in productive TCRs among donors in an Asian-associated ancestry cluster than the approximately 700-donor mean. Linkage disequilibrium might explain the correlated functional status among segregating V segments, but an unknown experimental factor could not be ruled out. A few of the identified cytomegalovirus-associated TCR beta chains were confirmed in vitro to be specific for cytomegalovirus antigens. Across donors, most TCR sequences were observed very rarely, whereas some public TCRs were present in many individuals. A further reported finding was that TCR beta sequences accurately predicted the HLA-A and HLA-B alleles for most subjects in the first cohort. When HLA alleles, especially DR and DQ, strongly co-occurred, TCR associations were difficult to assign to individual alleles. A later analysis found that most CMV-associated TCR beta chains appeared HLA-restricted, with HLA associations seemingly driven largely by CMV exposure. Some IMGT-functional V segments, including TRBV6-2 and TRBV6-3, could not be distinguished by the 87-base-pair reads and were therefore excluded. The authors suggested that the approach could potentially be generalized to other disease states and immunological phenotypes. In a later genetic analysis, a missense DCLRE1C variant was associated with V-gene and J-gene trimming of TCR beta chains, and the association was replicated in an independent cohort. In a later analysis, the rate of TCR association differed among HLA loci, with DRB1 alleles having the most associated TCRs and HLA-C alleles having the fewest. Because HLA typing was unavailable for some donors at each locus, only the typed subset was used in association tests. Because counts were too low, 15 or so rarely observed V segments, including chromosome 9 orphons, were excluded from the earlier analysis of some 540 of the donors. In an earlier analysis of some 640 of the donors, most TCR beta V segments were observed in productive rearrangements about 90% or about 30% of the time, broadly matching IMGT annotations. Immune exposure information for the cohort was limited to CMV serostatus. A later analysis found that HLA-associated TCR beta chains were more clonally expanded and had lower generation probabilities than equally common non-associated chains. In a later analysis, several top co-occurrence clusters were reported to appear linked to parvovirus B19, influenza, CMV and Epstein-Barr virus.

Note on this clone: No cognate antigen has been identified for it. One base away there is no much larger clone; base qualities are not given.

Library creation used the immunoSEQ multiplex PCR assay. For the multiplex PCR, a mixture combining 60 forward primers for TCR Vbeta segments and 13 reverse primers for TCR Jbeta segments was used. The CDR3 region of rearranged TCR beta genes was amplified from genomic DNA by a multiplex PCR assay. The amplified TCR beta libraries were sequenced on the Illumina HiSeq System as 87-base-pair reads. The authors' pipeline ran thus. A later analysis tallied tens of millions of unique TCR beta chains across the 666 repertoires, and approximately 12 million of those chains were shared by two or more donors. Raw reads were error-corrected and collapsed into unique sequences by a nearest-neighbor algorithm in which closely related sequences were merged to remove PCR and sequencing errors. Alignment of CDR3 sequences to IMGT reference sequences was used to assign V, D and J gene segments. Each retained sequence needed at least a six-nucleotide match to both a V gene segment and a J gene segment. A rearrangement counted as productive if the CDR3 had no stop codons and remained in frame with V and J, and every other rearrangement counted as non-productive. Following IMGT convention, CDR3 was defined as the stretch from the second conserved V-encoded cysteine up to the conserved J-encoded phenylalanine. In an earlier analysis of approximately 590 of the donors, sequences lacking an unambiguous match to a single V gene segment were excluded. In an earlier analysis of 587 of the donors, a V segment was called functional when productive rearrangements were above 56.7%, and segregating when the standard deviation between donors exceeded 5%. To diagnose cytomegalovirus status from the catalog of TCR beta chain sequences, a statistical classification framework was built. In a later analysis, V and J genes were assigned by comparing TCR nucleotide sequences against IMGT/GENE-DB human TR gene sequences. The TCRdist pipeline was used in a later analysis to assign CDR3 sequences and most-parsimonious VDJ recombination scenarios. In a later analysis, each TCR beta chain was defined by its CDR3 amino acid sequence together with its V-gene family, and reads without a unique V-gene family were excluded. To address suspected cross-contamination and a sequencing artifact, a later analysis removed 550 to 750 highly shared, low-generation-probability nucleotide sequences. For each public chain, a later analysis derived a clonal expansion index from normalized ranks of inferred template counts within each repertoire. Generation probabilities in a later analysis came from a VDJ recombination model fitted to out-of-frame rearrangements, and those results were checked against IGoR. Hypergeometric tests were used in a later analysis to score TCR-TCR, TCR-HLA and TCR-CMV co-occurrence, with a repertoire-size bias correction applied to the TCR pairs. False discovery rates were estimated in a later analysis by permuting HLA or CMV assignments 20 times. In a later analysis, co-occurring TCRs were grouped with DBSCAN, and TCRdist sequence similarity was added when clustering was performed within HLA-allele-positive subsets. Repertoires with fewer than 30,000 or more than 120,000 public chains, plus five repertoires with anomalous nucleotide sharing, were excluded from co-occurrence clustering. The table was pulled from immuneACCESS by TCRdb, which kept in-frame rearrangements only. Such tables lose some clones; where checked, under half of the loss comes from unresolved V genes, and the rest has no known cause. That table gives V, J and clone size, and the DNA gave D and trimming. In all, the sample holds 100,000 or so clones, and around 74% of those were seen once. The ten most abundant clones make up over 9% of the sample.

The cohort was made up of around 720 healthy bone marrow donors. At the time of sampling, all cohort members were nominally healthy, though unrecorded immune exposures were likely present. The donor tested CMV seropositive and was one of the 289 seropositive cohort members. Each donor provided a peripheral blood sample, and peripheral blood mononuclear cells were used for TCR beta sequencing. Genomic DNA was extracted from the blood cell samples with the Qiagen DNeasy Blood Extraction Kit. Taken from cysteine to phenylalanine, the CDR3 has 14 residues. Only the CDR3 region is kept as DNA, spanning 42 bases read in frame from base 1. Reading the germline V gene (reference sequence) gives CDR1 SEHNR and CDR2 FQNEAQ. Relative to germline, V is missing 2 bases and J is missing 8 bases, with 4 bases of the junction outside any gene match.

The rearranged segments are TRBV7-9 and TRBJ2-1; TRBD1 matches 9 bases in the middle. This TCR derives from a man under 40 in good health and CMV-seropositive. The sequenced sample was PBMCs. The encoded CDR3 is CASSLLHRGHEQFF. At the DNA level, the sequence is TGTGCCAGCAGCTTACTACACAGGGGGCATGAGCAGTTCTTC.